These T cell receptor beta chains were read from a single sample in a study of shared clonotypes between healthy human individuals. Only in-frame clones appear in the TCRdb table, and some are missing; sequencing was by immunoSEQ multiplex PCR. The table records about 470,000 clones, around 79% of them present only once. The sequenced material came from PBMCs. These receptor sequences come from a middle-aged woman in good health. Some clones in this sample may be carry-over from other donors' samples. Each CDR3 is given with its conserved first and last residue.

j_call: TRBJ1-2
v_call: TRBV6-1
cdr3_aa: CASLLTGKLLSGYTF

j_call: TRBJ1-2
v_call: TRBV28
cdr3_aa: CASSTPSGARGYTF

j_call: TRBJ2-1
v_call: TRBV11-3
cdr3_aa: CASSRMYNEQFF

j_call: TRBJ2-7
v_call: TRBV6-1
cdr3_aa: CASSGKRNSYEQYF

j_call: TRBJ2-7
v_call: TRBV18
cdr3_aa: CASSPPSSSYEQYF

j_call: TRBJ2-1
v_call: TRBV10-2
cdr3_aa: CASRTSGSNEQFF

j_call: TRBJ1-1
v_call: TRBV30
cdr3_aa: CAWGPGNTEAFF

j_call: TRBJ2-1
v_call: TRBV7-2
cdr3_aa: CASSPPPRGQADNEQFF

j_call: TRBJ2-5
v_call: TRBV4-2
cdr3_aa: CASSQVRSSGSKGQETQYF

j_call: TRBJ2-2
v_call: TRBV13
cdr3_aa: CASSLVSSGGNTGELFF

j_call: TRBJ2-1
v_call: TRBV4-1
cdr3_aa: CASSSPGTSVYNEQFF

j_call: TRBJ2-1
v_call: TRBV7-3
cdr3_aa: CASSLGLAGGEQFF

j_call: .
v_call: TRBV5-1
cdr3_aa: CASSPGTSGRPAASYEQYF

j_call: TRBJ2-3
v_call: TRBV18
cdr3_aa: CASSPRAGIRAGCTDTQYF

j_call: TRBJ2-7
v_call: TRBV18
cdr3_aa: CASSPLGTGGDQYF

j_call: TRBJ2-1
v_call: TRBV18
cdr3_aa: CASSPGQAYNEQFF

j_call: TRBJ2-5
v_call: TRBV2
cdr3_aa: CASRAEETQYF